The next 23 T cell receptor beta chains were all read from a single sample in a study of early T cells in non-severe SARS-CoV-2 infection (dated by TCRdb to about 2021). Library creation used 5' RACE. The run used a NextSeq 500. TCRdb took the public reads, trimmed them with fastp at Q25, ran MiXCR for clone calling and kept in-frame beta chains. Each entry is one CDR3 protein sequence, shown with its most common DNA and genes. A total of roughly 62,000 distinct CDR3 sequences appear in this sample, roughly 7.7% of them only once. The ten largest make up approximately 3.1% of the sample. The sequencing sample was made of whole blood. The origin of the receptors is an adult who was a healthcare worker with PCR-confirmed SARS-CoV-2 infection or an uninfected control (not recorded which).

V is TRBV14 and J is TRBJ1-6; D ambiguous. The CDR3 is 13 residues long. Trimming shortened V by 4 bases and J by 10 bases, and 11 bases separated the two germline ends. Germline V gene sequence: CDR1 SGHDN, CDR2 FVKESK. The CDR3 is CASSPRTYSPLHF. The DNA for the CDR3 is TGTGCCAGCAGCCCCCGCACATACTCACCCCTCCACTTT.

This clonotype has only a few counts. This chain uses TRBV20-1 with TRBJ2-3; no clear D. Germline V gives CDR1 DFQATT, CDR2 SNEGSKA (reference sequence). The CDR3 consists of 14 residues. V lost 1 base and J 0 bases, leaving 8 bases between the germline ends. DNA of the CDR3: TGCAGTGCTAGAGGGGTATTCAGCACAGATACGCAGTATTTT. It encodes CSARGVFSTDTQYF.

This clonotype has more than one count but fewer than ten. CDR3 sequence (DNA): TGTGCCAGCAGCCCTCCCAACACTGAAGCTTTCTTT. Residues: CASSPPNTEAFF. The chain carries TRBV5-4 and TRBJ1-1; no definite D call. The ends were cut back, 4 bases at V and 2 bases at J, with 6 bases in the middle. This CDR3 region has 12 residues. Looked up from germline, CDR1 is SGHNT and CDR2 is YYREEE (reference sequence). Full variable domain (rest looked up from reference TRBV5-4 and TRBJ1-1): ETGVTQSPTHLIKTRGQQVTLRCSSQSGHNTVSWYQQALGQGPQFIFQYYREEENGRGNFPPRFSGLQFPNYSSELNVNALELDDSALYLCASSPPNTEAFFGQGTRLTVV.

This clonotype came up a few times. The rearrangement joins TRBV3-1 to TRBJ2-7, with D unclear. In germline, CDR1 is LGHDT, CDR2 YNNKEL (reference sequence). Trimming took off 1 base at V and 5 bases at J, with 15 bases between the two ends. The CDR3 has 15 residues. The CDR3 bases are TGTGCCAGCAGCCAAGGCTACCTCACCTGGGACGAGCAGTACTTC. Protein: CASSQGYLTWDEQYF.

This clonotype showed up just a few times. This chain uses TRBV2 with TRBJ1-1; 7 bases are shared with TRBD1. After removal of 8 bases from V and 1 base from J, the junction contained 1 base not matched to a gene. The CDR3 has 12 residues. CDR1 is SNHLY and CDR2 is FYNNEI in the germline V gene. In nucleotides, the CDR3 is TGTGCCAGCGGGGACAGGAACACTGAAGCTTTCTTT. Its translation is CASGDRNTEAFF.

The chain is built from TRBV13 and TRBJ2-3; 10 nucleotides align to TRBD2. Unmatched junction bases numbered 11, after V lost 1 base and J lost 4 bases. The CDR3 sequence is 18 residues long. Per the germline V gene, CDR1 is PRHDT and CDR2 is FYEKMQ (reference sequence). DNA for the CDR3: TGTGCCAGCAGCTTAGAGGGGGGGACTAGCGACCGTCCAGATACGCAGTATTTT. Its translation: CASSLEGGTSDRPDTQYF.

This clonotype was recorded at least ten times. The chain joins TRBV7-3 to TRBJ2-1, with 12 bases identical to TRBD2. CDR3 length: 20 amino acids. CDR1 is SGHTA and CDR2 is FQGTGA in the germline V gene. The V gene end was trimmed by 1 base and the J gene end by 2 bases; junction bases not matched to a gene: 12. The CDR3 loop is CASSLIPRLAGGPAYNEQFF. DNA of the CDR3: TGTGCCAGCAGCTTAATCCCTCGGCTAGCGGGAGGGCCCGCCTACAATGAGCAGTTCTTC.

The chain links TRBV4-2 to TRBJ2-5, with 7 bases identical to TRBD2. The CDR3 extends over 14 amino acids. Germline values: CDR1 LGHNA, CDR2 YNFKEQ. The junction had 4 bases not matched to a gene; V was cut back by 5 bases and J by 1 base. CDR3 DNA sequence: TGTGCCAGCAGCTCCCGGGAGGCCCAAGAGACCCAGTACTTC. It yields the protein CASSSREAQETQYF.

This clonotype was found a few times. The chain recombines TRBV5-4 with TRBJ1-2; no clear D gene. This CDR3 spans 14 amino acids. The germline V gene encodes CDR1 SGHNT and CDR2 YYREEE (reference sequence). Trimming removed 0 bases at V and 4 bases at J, with 10 bases between. CDR3 coding DNA: TGTGCCAGCAGCTTGGCCGACCAGGCCTATGGCTACACCTTC. The encoded protein is CASSLADQAYGYTF. The variable domain in full, completed from reference TRBV5-4 and TRBJ1-2, reads ETGVTQSPTHLIKTRGQQVTLRCSSQSGHNTVSWYQQALGQGPQFIFQYYREEENGRGNFPPRFSGLQFPNYSSELNVNALELDDSALYLCASSLADQAYGYTFGSGTRLTVV.

This clonotype was seen a few times. The chain carries TRBV19 and TRBJ2-2; perhaps TRBD1 as D (6 bases). The germline V gene encodes CDR1 LNHDA and CDR2 SQIVND (reference sequence). Trimming shortened V by 5 bases and J by 1 base, and 11 bases separated the two germline ends. The CDR3 consists of 15 residues. The CDR3 sequence: CASSLLGQNTGELFF. The CDR3 DNA reads as TGTGCCAGTAGTTTACTGGGACAGAACACCGGGGAGCTGTTTTTT.

This chain joins TRBV5-4 and TRBJ2-3, with TRBD2 matching 9 bases. V lost 4 bases, J lost 5 bases, and 11 bases stayed unmatched. Germline V gene lookup returns CDR1 SGHNT and CDR2 YYREEE (reference sequence). The CDR3 is 16 amino acids. In nucleotides, the CDR3 is TGTGCCAGCAGCCCCCAGGGCGGGAGGGCCATAGATACGCAGTATTTT. This codes for CASSPQGGRAIDTQYF.

This clonotype was seen more than once but under ten times. The chain links TRBV19 to TRBJ2-3; 9 bases line up with TRBD1. The CDR3 contains 14 residues. Trimming took 5 bases from V and 6 from J; bases not matched to a gene: 6. Germline values: CDR1 LNHDA, CDR2 SQIVND (reference sequence). The CDR3 spells CASSPRTGADTQYF. The CDR3, as DNA: TGTGCCAGTAGTCCCCGGACAGGGGCTGATACGCAGTATTTT.

The chain uses TRBV29-1 and TRBJ1-5, with unresolved D. The CDR3 is made up of 13 amino acids. Per the germline V gene, CDR1 is SQVTM and CDR2 is ANQGSEA. V gave up 3 bases and J gave up 5 bases, with 11 bases separating them. DNA of the CDR3: TGCAGCGTTGATGGGGTCGACGATCAGCCCCAGCATTTT. This sequence encodes CSVDGVDDQPQHF.

In its sample, this clonotype was seen a few times. The chain employs TRBV5-1 and TRBJ2-5; TRBD1 might be the D (6 bases). The germline V and J ends were trimmed by 4 bases and 2 bases, with 15 bases remaining between them. The CDR3 is 15 amino acids. Germline V gives CDR1 SGHRS, CDR2 YFSETQ. The CDR3 bases are TGCGCCAGCAGCCAATACCCGGGGACACAAGAGACCCAGTACTTC. It translates to CASSQYPGTQETQYF. Based on the CDR3 plus reference TRBV5-1 and TRBJ2-5, the full variable domain is KAGVTQTPRYLIKTRGQQVTLSCSPISGHRSVSWYQQTPGQGLQFLFEYFSETQRNKGNFPGRFSGRQFSNSRSEMNVSTLELGDSALYLCASSQYPGTQETQYFGPGTRLLVL.

The chain employs TRBV7-2 and TRBJ2-7; D is perhaps TRBD2 (5 bases). This CDR3 region has 12 residues. V was cut by 6 bases and J by 4 bases, with 10 bases left in between. Germline CDR1 SGHTA, CDR2 FQGNSA. CDR3 residues: CASSLGEYEQYF. The CDR3 DNA reads as TGTGCCAGCAGTTTGGGAGAGTACGAGCAGTACTTC.

This clonotype was counted at least ten times. The chain recombines TRBV5-1 with TRBJ2-3; possibly TRBD1 or TRBD2 for D (5 bases each). Trimming removed 0 bases at V and 2 bases at J, with 13 bases between. The CDR3 totals 16 residues. Germline CDR1 and CDR2: SGHRS and YFSETQ. The CDR3 nucleotides are TGCGCCAGCAGCTTGGTGTCTGGGGGAAACACAGATACGCAGTATTTT. Translated, it gives CASSLVSGGNTDTQYF.

Ten or more counts support this clonotype. The chain has TRBV7-9 and TRBJ2-1; TRBD2 agrees at 12 bases. The CDR3 length is 16 residues. In germline, CDR1 is SEHNR, CDR2 FQNEAQ (reference sequence). The V segment lost 5 bases and the J segment 2 bases; nucleotides outside the gene matches: 4. CDR3 nucleotides: TGTGCCAGCAGCCCGACTAGCGGGAGTGCCTACAATGAGCAGTTCTTC. This encodes CASSPTSGSAYNEQFF.

The chain has TRBV13 and TRBJ2-7; D is uncertain. Germline V gene data show CDR1 as PRHDT and CDR2 as FYEKMQ (reference sequence). Trimming shortened V by 6 bases and J by 6 bases, and 21 bases separated the two germline ends. This CDR3 spans 15 amino acids. CDR3 sequence (DNA): TGTGCCAGCAGTCATTCAGGTAGAAAACTCTCCGAGCAGTACTTC. This translates into CASSHSGRKLSEQYF.

This clonotype has only a few counts. The rearrangement links TRBV5-1 to TRBJ2-7; D gene unclear. Germline V gene sequence: CDR1 SGHRS, CDR2 YFSETQ. Trimming pared 3 bases from V and 5 bases from J, leaving 12 bases between. The CDR3 runs to 13 residues. The CDR3 region has the DNA TGCGCCAGCAGCTGGACCCAGGAAGACGAGCAGTACTTC. This encodes CASSWTQEDEQYF. Based on the CDR3 plus reference TRBV5-1 and TRBJ2-7, the full variable domain is KAGVTQTPRYLIKTRGQQVTLSCSPISGHRSVSWYQQTPGQGLQFLFEYFSETQRNKGNFPGRFSGRQFSNSRSEMNVSTLELGDSALYLCASSWTQEDEQYFGPGTRLTVT.

This clonotype was observed many times. The chain recombines TRBV2 with TRBJ2-2; D might be TRBD2 (6 bases). Looked up from germline, CDR1 is SNHLY and CDR2 is FYNNEI. Trimming shortened V by 5 bases and J by 7 bases, and 14 bases separated the two germline ends. The CDR3 runs to 14 residues. The CDR3 region has the DNA TGTGCCAGCAGTACTACTTTGGGAGGCGGGGAGCTGTTTTTT. This sequence encodes CASSTTLGGGELFF.

In this sample, this clonotype turned up many times. The rearrangement uses TRBV7-8 and TRBJ1-5; 9 bases align to TRBD1. V shed 5 bases and J 3 bases; nucleotides not matched to a gene: 5. This CDR3 has 15 amino acids. The germline V gene has CDR1 SGHVS and CDR2 FQNEAQ. The CDR3 here is CASSRDRGYNQPQHF. CDR3 coding DNA: TGTGCCAGCAGCCGCGACAGGGGGTACAATCAGCCCCAGCATTTT.

This clonotype was observed at least ten times. The V gene is TRBV6-6, the J gene TRBJ2-7; D is possibly TRBD2 (6 bases). Germline values: CDR1 MNHNY, CDR2 SVGAGI (reference sequence). This CDR3 spans 12 amino acids. V was trimmed by 6 bases and J by 6 bases, leaving 12 bases between them. As DNA, the CDR3 is TGTGCCAGCAGCACGGACTATGGCGAGCAGTACTTC. Residues: CASSTDYGEQYF.

The table lists this clonotype with many counts. The chain links TRBV5-5 to TRBJ2-3; 8 nucleotides align to TRBD1. In germline, CDR1 is SGHKS, CDR2 YYEKEE (reference sequence). The CDR3 consists of 15 residues. After removal of 3 bases from V and 6 bases from J, the junction contained 9 bases not matched to a gene. The CDR3 bases are TGTGCCAGCAGCTCGAGGACAGGGAGCATGGATACGCAGTATTTT. Encoded protein: CASSSRTGSMDTQYF. Drawing the rest from reference TRBV5-5 and TRBJ2-3, the complete variable domain is DAGVTQSPTHLIKTRGQQVTLRCSPISGHKSVSWYQQVLGQGPQFIFQYYEKEERGRGNFPDRFSARQFPNYSSELNVNALLLGDSALYLCASSSRTGSMDTQYFGPGTRLTVL.